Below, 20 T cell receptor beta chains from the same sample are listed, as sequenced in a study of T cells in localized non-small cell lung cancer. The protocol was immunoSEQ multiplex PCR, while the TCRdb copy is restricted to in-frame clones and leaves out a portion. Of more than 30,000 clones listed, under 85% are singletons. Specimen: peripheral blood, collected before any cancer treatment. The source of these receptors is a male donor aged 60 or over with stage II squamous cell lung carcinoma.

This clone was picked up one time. CDR3 amino acids: CASSIRLAGAYNEQFF. CDR3 nucleotides: TGTGCCAGTAGTATCCGGCTAGCGGGGGCCTACAATGAGCAGTTCTTC. This chain connects TRBV19 to TRBJ2-1; 10 nucleotides align to TRBD2. The CDR3 has 16 residues. In germline, CDR1 is LNHDA, CDR2 SQIVND (reference sequence). Losses at the gene ends were 3 bases for V and 2 bases for J; bases not matched to a gene: 4.

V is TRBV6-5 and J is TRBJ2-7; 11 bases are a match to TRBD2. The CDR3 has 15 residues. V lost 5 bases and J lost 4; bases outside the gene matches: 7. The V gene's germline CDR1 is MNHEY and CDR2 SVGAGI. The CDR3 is CASSKTSGRIYEQYF. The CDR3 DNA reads TGTGCCAGCAGTAAAACTAGCGGGAGAATATACGAGCAGTACTTC.

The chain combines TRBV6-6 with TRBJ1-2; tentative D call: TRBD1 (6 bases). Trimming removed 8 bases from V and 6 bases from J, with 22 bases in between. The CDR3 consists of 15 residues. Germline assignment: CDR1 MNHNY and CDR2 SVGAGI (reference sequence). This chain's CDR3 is CASGIGTYHVNGYTF. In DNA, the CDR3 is TGTGCCAGCGGGATCGGGACATATCATGTTAATGGCTACACCTTC.

CDR3 region: CATSRALAGAGSYNEQFF. CDR3 DNA: TGTGCCACCAGCAGAGCCCTAGCGGGAGCGGGATCCTACAATGAGCAGTTCTTC. The rearrangement uses TRBV15 and TRBJ2-1; 10 nucleotides agree with TRBD2. Trimming at V came to 1 base and at J to 1 base, leaving 7 bases not matched to a gene. Germline V gene sequence: CDR1 LNHNV, CDR2 YYDKDF (reference sequence). The CDR3 loop spans 18 amino acids.

The CDR3 protein is CASSYLTSGEWTQYF. CDR3 DNA sequence: TGTGCCAGCAGCTACCTCACTAGCGGGGAGTGGACCCAGTACTTC. The rearrangement links TRBV11-1 to TRBJ2-5, with 10 bases that match TRBD2. The V segment lost 4 bases and the J segment 7 bases; nucleotides outside the gene matches: 9. The CDR3 is made up of 15 amino acids. Per the germline V gene, CDR1 is SGHAT and CDR2 is FQDESV (reference sequence).

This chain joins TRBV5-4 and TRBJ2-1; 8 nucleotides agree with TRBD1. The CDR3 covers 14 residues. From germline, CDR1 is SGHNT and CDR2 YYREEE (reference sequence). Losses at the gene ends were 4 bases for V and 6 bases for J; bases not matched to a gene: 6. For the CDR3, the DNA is TGTGCCAGCAGCACCGGACAGGGTACCAATGAGCAGTTCTTC. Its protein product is CASSTGQGTNEQFF. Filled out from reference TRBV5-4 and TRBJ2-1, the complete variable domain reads ETGVTQSPTHLIKTRGQQVTLRCSSQSGHNTVSWYQQALGQGPQFIFQYYREEENGRGNFPPRFSGLQFPNYSSELNVNALELDDSALYLCASSTGQGTNEQFFGPGTRLTVL.

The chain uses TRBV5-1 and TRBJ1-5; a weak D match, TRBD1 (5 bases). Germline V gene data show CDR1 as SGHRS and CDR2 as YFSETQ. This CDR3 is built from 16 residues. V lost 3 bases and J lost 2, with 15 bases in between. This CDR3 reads CASSSQGPAGNQPQHF. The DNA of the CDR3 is TGCGCCAGCAGCTCTCAGGGCCCTGCGGGCAATCAGCCCCAGCATTTT. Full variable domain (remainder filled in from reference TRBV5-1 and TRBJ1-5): KAGVTQTPRYLIKTRGQQVTLSCSPISGHRSVSWYQQTPGQGLQFLFEYFSETQRNKGNFPGRFSGRQFSNSRSEMNVSTLELGDSALYLCASSSQGPAGNQPQHFGDGTRLSIL.

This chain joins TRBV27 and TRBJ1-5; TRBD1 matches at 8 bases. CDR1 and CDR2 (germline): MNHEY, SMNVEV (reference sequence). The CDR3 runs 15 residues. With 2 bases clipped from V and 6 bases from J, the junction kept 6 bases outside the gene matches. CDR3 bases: TGTGCCAGCAGTTTAGTGACAGGGGATCGTCAGCCCCAGCATTTT. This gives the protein CASSLVTGDRQPQHF.

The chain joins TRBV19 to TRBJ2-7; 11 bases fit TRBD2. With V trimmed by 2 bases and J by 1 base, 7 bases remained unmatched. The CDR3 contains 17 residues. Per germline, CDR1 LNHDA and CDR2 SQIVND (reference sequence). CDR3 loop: CASSITGTSGVSYEQYF. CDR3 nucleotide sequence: TGTGCCAGTAGTATAACCGGGACTAGCGGTGTTTCCTACGAGCAGTACTTC. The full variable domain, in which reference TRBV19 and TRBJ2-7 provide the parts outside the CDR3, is DGGITQSPKYLFRKEGQNVTLSCEQNLNHDAMYWYRQDPGQGLRLIYYSQIVNDFQKGDIAEGYSVSREKKESFPLTVTSAQKNPTAFYLCASSITGTSGVSYEQYFGPGTRLTVT.

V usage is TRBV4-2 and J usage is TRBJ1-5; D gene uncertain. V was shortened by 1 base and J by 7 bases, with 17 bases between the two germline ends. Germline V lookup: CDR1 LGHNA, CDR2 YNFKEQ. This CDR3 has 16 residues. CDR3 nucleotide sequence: TGTGCCAGCAGCCAAGCGACGACGGGGAGCGGCCAGCCCCAGCATTTT. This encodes CASSQATTGSGQPQHF.

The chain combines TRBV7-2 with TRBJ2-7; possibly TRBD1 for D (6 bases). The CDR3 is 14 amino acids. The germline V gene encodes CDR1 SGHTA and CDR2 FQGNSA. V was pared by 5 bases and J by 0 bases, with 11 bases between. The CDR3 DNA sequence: TGTGCCAGCAGCCGCCGGGACAACTCCTACGAGCAGTACTTC. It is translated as CASSRRDNSYEQYF.

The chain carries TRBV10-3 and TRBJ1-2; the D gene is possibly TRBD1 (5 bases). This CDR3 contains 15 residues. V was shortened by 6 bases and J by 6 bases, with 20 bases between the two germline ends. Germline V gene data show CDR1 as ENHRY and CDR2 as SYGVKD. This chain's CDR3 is CAISASDSISHGYTF. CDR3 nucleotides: TGTGCCATCAGCGCCTCCGACAGTATTTCCCATGGCTACACCTTC.

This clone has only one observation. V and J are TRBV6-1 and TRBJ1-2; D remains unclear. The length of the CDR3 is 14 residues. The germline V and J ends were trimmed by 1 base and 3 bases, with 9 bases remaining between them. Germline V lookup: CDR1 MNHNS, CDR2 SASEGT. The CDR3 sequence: CASSEGRQYYGYTF. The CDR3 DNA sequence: TGTGCCAGCAGTGAAGGCCGGCAGTACTATGGCTACACCTTC.

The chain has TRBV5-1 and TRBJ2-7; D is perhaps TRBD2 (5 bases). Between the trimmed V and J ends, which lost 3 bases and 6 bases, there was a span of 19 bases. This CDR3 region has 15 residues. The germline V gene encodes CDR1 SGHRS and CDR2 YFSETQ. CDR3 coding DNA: TGCGCCAGCAGCTCCCCCGACGGCGGGTATCGCGAGCAGTACTTC. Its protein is CASSSPDGGYREQYF.

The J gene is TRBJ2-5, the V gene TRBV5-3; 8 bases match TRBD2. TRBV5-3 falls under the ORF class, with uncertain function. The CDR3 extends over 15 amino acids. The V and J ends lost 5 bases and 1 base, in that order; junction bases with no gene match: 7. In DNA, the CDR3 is TGTGCCAGAAGTCCCGGGACTAGACTCCAAGAGACCCAGTACTTC. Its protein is CARSPGTRLQETQYF.

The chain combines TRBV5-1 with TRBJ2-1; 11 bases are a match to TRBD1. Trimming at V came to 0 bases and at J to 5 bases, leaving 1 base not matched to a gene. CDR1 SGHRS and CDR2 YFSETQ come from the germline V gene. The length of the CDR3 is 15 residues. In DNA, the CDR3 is TGCGCCAGCAGCTTGGGGACAGGGGGCCACAATGAGCAGTTCTTC. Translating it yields CASSLGTGGHNEQFF.

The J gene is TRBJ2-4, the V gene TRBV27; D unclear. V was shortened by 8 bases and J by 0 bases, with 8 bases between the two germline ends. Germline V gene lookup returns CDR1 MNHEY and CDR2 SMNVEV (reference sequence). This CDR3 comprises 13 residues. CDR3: CASGPLAKNIQYF. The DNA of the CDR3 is TGTGCCAGCGGTCCTTTAGCCAAAAACATTCAGTACTTC.

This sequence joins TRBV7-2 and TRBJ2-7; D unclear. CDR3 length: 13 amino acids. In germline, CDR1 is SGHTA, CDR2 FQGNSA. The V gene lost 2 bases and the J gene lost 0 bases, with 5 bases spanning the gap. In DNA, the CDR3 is TGTGCCAGCAGCTTACATATCTCCTACGAGCAGTACTTC. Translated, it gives CASSLHISYEQYF.

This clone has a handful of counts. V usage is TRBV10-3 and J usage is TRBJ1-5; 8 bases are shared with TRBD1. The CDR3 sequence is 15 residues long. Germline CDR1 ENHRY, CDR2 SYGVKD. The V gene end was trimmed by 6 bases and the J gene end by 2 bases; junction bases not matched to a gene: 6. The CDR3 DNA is TGTGCCATCAGCGAAGACAGGGGTGGCAATCAGCCCCAGCATTTT. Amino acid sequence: CAISEDRGGNQPQHF.

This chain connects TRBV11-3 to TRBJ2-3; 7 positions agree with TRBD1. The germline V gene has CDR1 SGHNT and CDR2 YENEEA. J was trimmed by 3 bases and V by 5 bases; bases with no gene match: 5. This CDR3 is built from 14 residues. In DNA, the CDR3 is TGTGCCAGCAGCACGCACAGGGGAACAGATACGCAGTATTTT. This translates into CASSTHRGTDTQYF.